Below are 10 T cell receptor beta chains sequenced from a single sample in a study of cytomegalovirus exposure and HLA in healthy donors (TCRdb year 2017). Preparation of the library involved the immunoSEQ multiplex PCR assay. A mixture of 60 forward primers for TCR Vbeta segments and 13 reverse primers for TCR Jbeta segments was used in the multiplex PCR. TCRdb re-hosts the immuneACCESS table, in-frame sequences only. Its copies lack some clones; in the studies checked, an unresolved V gene accounts for under half of them, and the cause for the rest is not known. The sample table records 150,000 to 200,000 clones; roughly 80% of these occur just once. The top ten constitute 2.5% of the sample. Sequencing used PBMCs. These receptors were taken from a female donor in good health and CMV-seronegative.

The table lists this clone with a few counts. The rearrangement joins TRBV4-3 to TRBJ2-7; D is perhaps TRBD1 (6 bases). Germline loops: CDR1 LGHNA, CDR2 YSLEER. The CDR3 contains 15 residues. V was shortened by 1 base and J by 7 bases, with 17 bases between the two germline ends. The CDR3 DNA reads as TGCGCCAGCAGCCAAGCCCCCAGGGGCCTGGGGGAGCAGTACTTC. Residues: CASSQAPRGLGEQYF.

J is TRBJ2-7 and V is TRBV6-5; no definite D call. This CDR3 is 13 amino acids long. CDR1 is MNHEY and CDR2 is SVGAGI in the germline V gene. V was pared by 5 bases and J by 3 bases, with 11 bases between. As DNA, the CDR3 is TGTGCCAGCAGTCCTACGGGTCTCTACGAGCAGTACTTC. Its protein product is CASSPTGLYEQYF.

V gene TRBV6-6 combines with J gene TRBJ2-1, with D possibly being TRBD2 (5 bases). The CDR3 consists of 11 residues. Between the trimmed V and J ends, which lost 5 bases and 13 bases, there was a span of 12 bases. Germline CDR1 MNHNY, CDR2 SVGAGI (reference sequence). The CDR3 here is CASSEIGGQFF. CDR3 bases: TGTGCCAGCAGTGAAATCGGAGGACAGTTCTTC.

This clone was picked up a small number of times. This chain uses TRBV29-1 with TRBJ2-5; the match to TRBD1 covers 7 bases. The CDR3 spans 17 residues. Losses at the gene ends were 7 bases for V and 1 base for J; bases not matched to a gene: 18. CDR1 and CDR2 from the germline V gene are SQVTM and ANQGSEA. Here the CDR3 reads CSAAGDSPIGGQETQYF. CDR3 sequence (DNA): TGCAGCGCGGCCGGGGACAGCCCCATTGGAGGCCAAGAGACCCAGTACTTC.

The rearrangement links TRBV5-5 to TRBJ1-1; 9 bases align to TRBD1. This CDR3 region has 14 residues. With 4 bases clipped from V and 3 bases from J, the junction kept 4 bases outside the gene matches. Per the germline V gene, CDR1 is SGHKS and CDR2 is YYEKEE (reference sequence). The CDR3 bases are TGTGCCAGCAGCCGACAGGGGGGGGACACTGAAGCTTTCTTT. It translates to CASSRQGGDTEAFF.

CDR3 bases: TGTGCCAGCAGTGAGGGCAGGGCCACTGAAGCTTTCTTT. Protein: CASSEGRATEAFF. V usage is TRBV6-1 and J usage is TRBJ1-1; TRBD1 is a possible D gene (5 bases). V was trimmed by 3 bases and J by 4 bases, leaving 9 bases between them. Germline V gene data show CDR1 as MNHNS and CDR2 as SASEGT. CDR3 length: 13 residues.

The CDR3 is CASSPYQGHSNQPQHF. Here the CDR3 DNA reads TGTGCCAGCAGTCCTTACCAGGGACACTCCAATCAGCCCCAGCATTTT. V usage is TRBV28 and J usage is TRBJ1-5, with D tentatively TRBD1 (6 bases). The length of the CDR3 is 16 residues. Trimming removed 5 bases from V and 3 bases from J, with 17 bases in between. Germline V gene data show CDR1 as MDHEN and CDR2 as SYDVKM. The full variable domain, completed using reference TRBV28 and TRBJ1-5, is DVKVTQSSRYLVKRTGEKVFLECVQDMDHENMFWYRQDPGLGLRLIYFSYDVKMKEKGDIPEGYSVSREKKERFSLILESASTNQTSMYLCASSPYQGHSNQPQHFGDGTRLSIL.

This clone showed up just once. The chain is built from TRBV7-9 and TRBJ2-5, with 9 positions matching TRBD1. The DNA end favors TRBJ2-7, so the J call may be wrong. The CDR3 is 14 amino acids. The germline CDR1 and CDR2 sequences are SEHNR and FQNEAQ (reference sequence). The chain's CDR3 is CASSFGTGSYEQYF. CDR3 sequence (DNA): TGTGCCAGCAGCTTCGGGACAGGGTCCTACGAGCAGTACTTC.

The chain is built from TRBV6-1 and TRBJ1-2; no firm D call. The CDR3 loop spans 13 amino acids. Trimming cost V 7 bases and J 5 bases, with 14 bases left between them. Germline loops: CDR1 MNHNS, CDR2 SASEGT. Written as DNA, the CDR3 is TGTGCCAGCAATTACGACTCTCCTTATGGCTACACCTTC. This gives the protein CASNYDSPYGYTF.

This clone was found a few times. The chain employs TRBV29-1 and TRBJ2-7; 7 positions match TRBD1. Germline CDR1 reads SQVTM; CDR2 reads ANQGSEA. The V gene end was trimmed by 4 bases and the J gene end by 1 base; junction bases not matched to a gene: 4. The CDR3 consists of 13 residues. CDR3 DNA sequence: TGCAGCGTTGCGGACAGGAGGTCCTACGAGCAGTACTTC. Encoded protein: CSVADRRSYEQYF.